This is a list of T cell receptor beta chains from one sample in a study of blood T cell repertoires in COVID-19. Measured with immunoSEQ multiplex PCR; TCRdb has only the in-frame clones, and not every one. The sample records some 48,000 clones, about nine tenths being singletons. Sequenced material: peripheral blood. These receptors were obtained from a man aged 65-85 years with acute or convalescent COVID-19. Each CDR3 is given with its conserved first and last residue. The order of the fields is D gene, J gene, clone size, V gene, CDR3 DNA, CDR3 protein. D genes are given only for firm matches. For some rows the clone size is stated as once, few or many, or as a class when expanded; others skip it.

d_gene: NA; j_gene: TRBJ2-5; abundance: NA; v_gene: TRBV10-1; CDR3nt: TGCGCCGTTAACCAGGGGGAGACCCAGTACTTC; CDR3aa: CAVNQGETQYF
d_gene: TRBD1; j_gene: TRBJ2-1; abundance: NA; v_gene: TRBV6-2/TRBV6-3; CDR3nt: TGTGCCAGCAGCCCTGGTACAGGGGACTACAATGAGCAGTTCTTC; CDR3aa: CASSPGTGDYNEQFF
d_gene: TRBD2; j_gene: TRBJ2-3; abundance: NA; v_gene: TRBV5-1; CDR3nt: TGCGCCAGCAGCTTTCCTAGCGGACATAGCACAGATACGCAGTATTTT; CDR3aa: CASSFPSGHSTDTQYF
d_gene: TRBD2; j_gene: TRBJ2-5; abundance: NA; v_gene: TRBV19; CDR3nt: TGTGCCAGTAGTGTTAGCGGGGGGGTAGAGACCCAGTACTTC; CDR3aa: CASSVSGGVETQYF
d_gene: NA; j_gene: TRBJ2-5; abundance: NA; v_gene: TRBV29-1; CDR3nt: TGCAGCGTTGAGATACAGGGAATTGTGCAAGAGACCCAGTACTTC; CDR3aa: CSVEIQGIVQETQYF
d_gene: NA; j_gene: TRBJ2-3; abundance: few; v_gene: TRBV11-2; CDR3nt: TGTGCCAGCAGCACCCTAGGGCGGGCTGATTACTATACGCAGTATTTT; CDR3aa: CASSTLGRADYYTQYF
d_gene: NA; j_gene: TRBJ2-3; abundance: NA; v_gene: TRBV19; CDR3nt: TGTGCCAGTAGTCCCTTAATTGGGACACAAAATACGCAGTATTTT; CDR3aa: CASSPLIGTQNTQYF
d_gene: TRBD1; j_gene: TRBJ1-4; abundance: NA; v_gene: TRBV24-1; CDR3nt: TGTGCCACCAGTGTACAGGGGTTTATAACTAATGAAAAACTGTTTTTT; CDR3aa: CATSVQGFITNEKLFF
d_gene: TRBD1; j_gene: TRBJ1-2; abundance: NA; v_gene: TRBV7-2; CDR3nt: TGTGCCAGCAGCTTATTGGGCCTCGTATTGACAGGGACTGGCGGCTACACCTTC; CDR3aa: CASSLLGLVLTGTGGYTF
d_gene: TRBD2; j_gene: TRBJ2-1; abundance: NA; v_gene: TRBV2; CDR3nt: TGTGCCAGCAGTCTTAGCGGGGGGGTTTACAATGAGCAGTTCTTC; CDR3aa: CASSLSGGVYNEQFF
d_gene: TRBD2; j_gene: TRBJ2-1; abundance: NA; v_gene: TRBV5-4; CDR3nt: TGTGCCAGCAGCTTGTTGGGCGGGGGAGCAGGAAATGAGCAGTTCTTC; CDR3aa: CASSLLGGGAGNEQFF
d_gene: NA; j_gene: TRBJ1-2; abundance: NA; v_gene: TRBV18; CDR3nt: TGTGCCAGCCAACGGGATGGGGGCCCGTTAGGCTATGGCTACACCTTC; CDR3aa: CASQRDGGPLGYGYTF
d_gene: NA; j_gene: TRBJ1-6; abundance: NA; v_gene: TRBV5-1; CDR3nt: TGCGCCAGCAGCCCAGGGGACAATAACATGTCACCCCTCCACTTT; CDR3aa: CASSPGDNNMSPLHF
d_gene: TRBD1; j_gene: TRBJ1-6; abundance: NA; v_gene: TRBV5-1; CDR3nt: TGCGCCAGCAGCTTGGTCGGGGACAGCTTTTCACCCCTCCACTTT; CDR3aa: CASSLVGDSFSPLHF
d_gene: TRBD2; j_gene: TRBJ2-3; abundance: NA; v_gene: TRBV28; CDR3nt: TGTGCCAGCAGCCCCGCGGGGGGGCTCACAGATACGCAGTATTTT; CDR3aa: CASSPAGGLTDTQYF
d_gene: NA; j_gene: TRBJ1-1; abundance: NA; v_gene: TRBV9; CDR3nt: TGTGCCAGCAGCACAGGGATGAACACTGAAGCTTTCTTT; CDR3aa: CASSTGMNTEAFF
d_gene: NA; j_gene: TRBJ2-1; abundance: NA; v_gene: TRBV5-5; CDR3nt: TGTGCCAGCAGCGATGCAACTTACAATGAGCAGTTCTTC; CDR3aa: CASSDATYNEQFF
d_gene: NA; j_gene: TRBJ1-6; abundance: NA; v_gene: TRBV2; CDR3nt: TGTGCCAGCAGTGAACGCGGCTCCTATAATTCACCCCTCCACTTT; CDR3aa: CASSERGSYNSPLHF
d_gene: TRBD2; j_gene: TRBJ2-1; abundance: NA; v_gene: TRBV5-1; CDR3nt: TGCGCCAGCAGCTTGGTTGCGGGGGGGCCCAATGAGCAGTTCTTC; CDR3aa: CASSLVAGGPNEQFF
d_gene: TRBD1; j_gene: TRBJ1-1; abundance: NA; v_gene: TRBV19; CDR3nt: TGTGCCAGTAGTACATGGACAGGGATCACTGAAGCTTTCTTT; CDR3aa: CASSTWTGITEAFF
d_gene: NA; j_gene: TRBJ1-1; abundance: NA; v_gene: TRBV7-8; CDR3nt: TGTGCCAGCAGCCCATCAACAGGGAAGAACACTGAAGCTTTCTTT; CDR3aa: CASSPSTGKNTEAFF
d_gene: TRBD1; j_gene: TRBJ2-2; abundance: NA; v_gene: TRBV6-5; CDR3nt: TGTGCCAGCAGGGCACCAGGGGGCCCGTCCGGGGAGCTGTTTTTT; CDR3aa: CASRAPGGPSGELFF
d_gene: NA; j_gene: TRBJ2-2; abundance: NA; v_gene: TRBV12-3/TRBV12-4; CDR3nt: TGTGCCAGCAGTTTCTTCCCCGGGGAGCTGTTTTTT; CDR3aa: CASSFFPGELFF
d_gene: TRBD1; j_gene: TRBJ1-4; abundance: NA; v_gene: TRBV11-2; CDR3nt: TGTGCCAGCAGCGCACATGACAGGGCCGGACTGTTTTTT; CDR3aa: CASSAHDRAGLFF
d_gene: TRBD1; j_gene: TRBJ1-6; abundance: NA; v_gene: TRBV5-1; CDR3nt: TGCGCCAGCAGCTTGGAATCCCGGGGGACAGGTCGGTATTCACCCCTCCACTTT; CDR3aa: CASSLESRGTGRYSPLHF
d_gene: NA; j_gene: TRBJ1-2; abundance: NA; v_gene: TRBV9; CDR3nt: TGTGCCAGCACTGCCCTAGGGGAAGAGATCGATGGCTACACCTTC; CDR3aa: CASTALGEEIDGYTF
d_gene: TRBD1; j_gene: TRBJ1-2; abundance: few; v_gene: TRBV7-2; CDR3nt: TGTGCCAGCAGCTTGTGGACAGGGGAGTCTCACACCTTC; CDR3aa: CASSLWTGESHTF
d_gene: TRBD2; j_gene: TRBJ2-5; abundance: NA; v_gene: TRBV7-6; CDR3nt: TGTGCCAGCAGCTTAGGGCTAGCGGGGCTAGAGACCCAGTACTTC; CDR3aa: CASSLGLAGLETQYF
d_gene: NA; j_gene: TRBJ1-1; abundance: NA; v_gene: TRBV7-2; CDR3nt: TGTGCCAGCAGCAGGACAATAGGCCCCTTTGAGGCTTTCTTT; CDR3aa: CASSRTIGPFEAFF
d_gene: NA; j_gene: TRBJ1-2; abundance: NA; v_gene: TRBV4-2; CDR3nt: TGTGCCAGCAGCCAAGGGCCTGATCCTAACTATGGCTACACCTTC; CDR3aa: CASSQGPDPNYGYTF
d_gene: NA; j_gene: TRBJ1-1; abundance: NA; v_gene: TRBV5-1; CDR3nt: TGCGCCAGCAGCTGGGGGGTAGGCGGAATGCACACTGAAGCTTTCTTT; CDR3aa: CASSWGVGGMHTEAFF
d_gene: NA; j_gene: TRBJ2-6; abundance: NA; v_gene: TRBV14; CDR3nt: TGTGCCAGCAGCCCTCCCGACAGGTCTGGGGCCAACGTCCTGACTTTC; CDR3aa: CASSPPDRSGANVLTF
d_gene: TRBD1; j_gene: TRBJ2-7; abundance: NA; v_gene: TRBV7-2; CDR3nt: TGTGCCAGCAGCTTGGGGGGGACAGGGGCCTACGAGCAGTACTTC; CDR3aa: CASSLGGTGAYEQYF
d_gene: NA; j_gene: TRBJ1-4; abundance: NA; v_gene: TRBV6-5; CDR3nt: TGTGCCAGCAGTTACTCCGGGAGAACTAATGAAAAACTGTTTTTT; CDR3aa: CASSYSGRTNEKLFF
d_gene: TRBD1; j_gene: TRBJ2-7; abundance: NA; v_gene: TRBV2; CDR3nt: TGTGCCAGCAGAACCGGGACAGGGAGCTACGAGCAGTACTTC; CDR3aa: CASRTGTGSYEQYF